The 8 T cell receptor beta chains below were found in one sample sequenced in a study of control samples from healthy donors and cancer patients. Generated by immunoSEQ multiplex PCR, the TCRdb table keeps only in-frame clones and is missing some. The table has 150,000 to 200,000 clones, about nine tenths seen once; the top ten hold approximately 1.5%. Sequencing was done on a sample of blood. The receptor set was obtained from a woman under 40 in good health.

CDR3: CASSLAGGRTDTQYF. The CDR3 DNA sequence: TGTGCCAGCAGTCTAGCGGGGGGCCGCACAGATACGCAGTATTTT. This sequence joins TRBV2 and TRBJ2-3; 11 nucleotides agree with TRBD2. The V and J ends lost 5 bases and 1 base, in that order; junction bases with no gene match: 2. The CDR3 covers 15 residues. CDR1 is SNHLY and CDR2 is FYNNEI in the germline V gene.

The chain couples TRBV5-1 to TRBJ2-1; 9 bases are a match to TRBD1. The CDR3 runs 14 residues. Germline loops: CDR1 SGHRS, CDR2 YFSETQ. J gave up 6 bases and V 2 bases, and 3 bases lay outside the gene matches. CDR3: CASSFRQGVNEQFF. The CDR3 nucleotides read TGCGCCAGCAGCTTCCGACAGGGGGTCAATGAGCAGTTCTTC.

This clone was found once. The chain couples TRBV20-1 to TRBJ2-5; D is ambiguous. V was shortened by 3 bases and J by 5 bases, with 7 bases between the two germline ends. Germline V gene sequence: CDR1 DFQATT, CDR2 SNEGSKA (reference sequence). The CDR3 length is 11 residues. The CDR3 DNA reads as TGCAGTGCTAGTTTGCGGGAGACCCAGTACTTC. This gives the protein CSASLRETQYF.

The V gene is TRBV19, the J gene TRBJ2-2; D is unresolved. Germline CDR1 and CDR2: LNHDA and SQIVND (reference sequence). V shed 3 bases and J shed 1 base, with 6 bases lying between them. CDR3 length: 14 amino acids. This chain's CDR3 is CASSIQRNTGELFF. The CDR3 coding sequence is TGTGCCAGTAGTATCCAGCGGAACACCGGGGAGCTGTTTTTT.

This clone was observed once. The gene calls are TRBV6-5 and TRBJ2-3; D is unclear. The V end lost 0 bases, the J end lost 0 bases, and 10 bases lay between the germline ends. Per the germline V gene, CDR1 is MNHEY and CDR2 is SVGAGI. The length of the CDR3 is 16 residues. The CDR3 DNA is TGTGCCAGCAGTTACTCGAAGACTTCTAGCACAGATACGCAGTATTTT. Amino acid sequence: CASSYSKTSSTDTQYF.

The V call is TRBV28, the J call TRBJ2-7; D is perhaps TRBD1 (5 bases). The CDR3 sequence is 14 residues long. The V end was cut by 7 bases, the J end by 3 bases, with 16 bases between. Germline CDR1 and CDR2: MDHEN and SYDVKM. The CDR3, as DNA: TGTGCCAGCAACCTACGACAGCCCGTCTACGAGCAGTACTTC. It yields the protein CASNLRQPVYEQYF. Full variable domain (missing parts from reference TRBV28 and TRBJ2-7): DVKVTQSSRYLVKRTGEKVFLECVQDMDHENMFWYRQDPGLGLRLIYFSYDVKMKEKGDIPEGYSVSREKKERFSLILESASTNQTSMYLCASNLRQPVYEQYFGPGTRLTVT.

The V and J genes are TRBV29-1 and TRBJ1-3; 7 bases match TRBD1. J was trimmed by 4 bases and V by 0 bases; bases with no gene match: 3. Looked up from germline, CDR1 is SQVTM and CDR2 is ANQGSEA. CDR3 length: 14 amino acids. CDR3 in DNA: TGCAGCGTTGAAGATAACAGGGGAGGAAACACCATATATTTT. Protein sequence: CSVEDNRGGNTIYF.

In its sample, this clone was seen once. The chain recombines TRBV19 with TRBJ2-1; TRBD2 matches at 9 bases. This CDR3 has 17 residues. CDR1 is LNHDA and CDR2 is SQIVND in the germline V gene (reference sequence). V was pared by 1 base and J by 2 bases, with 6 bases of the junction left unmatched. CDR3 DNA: TGTGCCAGTAGTATAGGTAGGGGACTAGCCCCCTACAATGAGCAGTTCTTC. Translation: CASSIGRGLAPYNEQFF.